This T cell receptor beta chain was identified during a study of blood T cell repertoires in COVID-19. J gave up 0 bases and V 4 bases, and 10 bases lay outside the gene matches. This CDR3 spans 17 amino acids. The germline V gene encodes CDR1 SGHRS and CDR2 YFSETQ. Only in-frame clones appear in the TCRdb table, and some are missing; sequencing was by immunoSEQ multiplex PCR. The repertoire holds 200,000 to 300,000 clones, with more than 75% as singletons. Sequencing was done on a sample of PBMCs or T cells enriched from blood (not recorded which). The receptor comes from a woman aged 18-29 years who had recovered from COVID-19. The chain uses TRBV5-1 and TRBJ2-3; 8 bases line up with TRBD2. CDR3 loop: CASSAYLGTSSTDTQYF. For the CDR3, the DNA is TGCGCCAGCAGCGCTTACCTCGGGACTAGTAGCACAGATACGCAGTATTTT.